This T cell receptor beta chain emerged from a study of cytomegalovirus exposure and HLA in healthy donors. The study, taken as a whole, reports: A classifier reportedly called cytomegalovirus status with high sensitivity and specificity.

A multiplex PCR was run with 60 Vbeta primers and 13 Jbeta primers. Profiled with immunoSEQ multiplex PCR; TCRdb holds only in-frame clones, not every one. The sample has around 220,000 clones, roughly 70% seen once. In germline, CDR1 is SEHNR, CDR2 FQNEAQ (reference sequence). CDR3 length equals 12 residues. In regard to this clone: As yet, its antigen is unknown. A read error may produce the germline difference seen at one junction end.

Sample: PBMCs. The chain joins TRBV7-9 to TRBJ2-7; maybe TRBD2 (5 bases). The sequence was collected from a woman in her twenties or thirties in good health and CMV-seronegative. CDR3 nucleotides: TGTTCCAGCAGCACCCCTGAGGGCGAGCAGTACTTC. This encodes CSSSTPEGEQYF.